Listed here are 16 T cell receptor beta chains from one sample, sequenced in a study of early T cells in non-severe SARS-CoV-2 infection. TCRdb reprocessed the 5' RACE reads with MiXCR, giving one entry per CDR3 protein. The sample includes about 80,000 distinct CDR3 sequences, approximately 12% of them seen just once. What was sequenced was whole blood. These receptors originate from an adult who was a healthcare worker with PCR-confirmed SARS-CoV-2 infection or an uninfected control (not recorded which).

This clonotype was seen at least ten times. This sequence joins TRBV19 and TRBJ2-1; possibly TRBD1 or TRBD2 for D (5 bases each). V was clipped by 1 base and J by 6 bases, with 16 bases between them. The CDR3 is 16 amino acids. Germline values: CDR1 LNHDA, CDR2 SQIVND (reference sequence). The CDR3: CASSIAGPRFGNEQFF. The CDR3 DNA is TGTGCCAGTAGTATAGCGGGACCGAGGTTCGGCAATGAGCAGTTCTTC. Full variable domain (rest looked up from reference TRBV19 and TRBJ2-1): DGGITQSPKYLFRKEGQNVTLSCEQNLNHDAMYWYRQDPGQGLRLIYYSQIVNDFQKGDIAEGYSVSREKKESFPLTVTSAQKNPTAFYLCASSIAGPRFGNEQFFGPGTRLTVL.

The chain combines TRBV20-1 with TRBJ1-1; 7 bases align to TRBD1. V lost 5 bases to trimming and J lost 1 base; unmatched junction nucleotides: 7. This CDR3 spans 14 amino acids. Germline V lookup: CDR1 DFQATT, CDR2 SNEGSKA (reference sequence). As DNA, the CDR3 is TGCAGTGCTGCCGGGGACAGCTCGAACACTGAAGCTTTCTTT. This encodes CSAAGDSSNTEAFF.

In this sample, this clonotype turned up many times. The chain combines TRBV6-1 with TRBJ2-5; 13 nucleotides align to TRBD2. Trimming removed 6 bases from V and 5 bases from J; junction bases left unmatched: 3. The CDR3 is made up of 14 amino acids. The germline CDR1 and CDR2 sequences are MNHNS and SASEGT. CDR3 sequence (DNA): TGTGCCAGCAGGGGGACTAGCGGGACTGAGACCCAGTACTTC. It translates to CASRGTSGTETQYF.

Notes on this clonotype: This clone may be a read error of a much larger clone one base away. V usage is TRBV5-1 and J usage is TRBJ1-2, with 7 bases fitting TRBD1. Germline V CDR1 and CDR2: SGHRS, YFSETQ. Losses at the gene ends were 4 bases for V and 3 bases for J; bases not matched to a gene: 9. The CDR3 runs 15 residues. The CDR3 DNA reads TGCGCCAGCAGCCCTGGAGGGGGCAACTACTATGGCTACACCTTC. Amino acid sequence: CASSPGGGNYYGYTF.

This clonotype was seen more than once but under ten times. The chain carries TRBV6-2 or TRBV6-3 and TRBJ2-3; 14 nucleotides align to TRBD2. V trimming: 7 bases; J trimming: 9 bases; junction bases outside the gene matches: 12. Germline V gene sequence: CDR1 MNHEY, CDR2 SVGEGT. The CDR3 spans 16 residues. CDR3 region: CASTDRLAGGRGTQYF. The CDR3 coding sequence is TGTGCCAGCACCGACCGACTAGCGGGAGGGCGAGGGACGCAGTATTTT.

The sample holds many counts of this clonotype. The rearrangement uses TRBV18 and TRBJ2-3; D call uncertain. This CDR3 has 12 residues. Germline V gene sequence: CDR1 KGHSH, CDR2 LQKENI. V was shortened by 8 bases and J by 0 bases, with 6 bases between the two germline ends. The CDR3 region is CASSPSTDTQYF. The DNA for the CDR3 is TGTGCCAGCAGCCCAAGCACAGATACGCAGTATTTT. Using reference TRBV18 and TRBJ2-3 for the parts outside the CDR3, the full variable domain is NAGVMQNPRHLVRRRGQEARLRCSPMKGHSHVYWYRQLPEEGLKFMVYLQKENIIDESGMPKERFSAEFPKEGPSILRIQQVVRGDSAAYFCASSPSTDTQYFGPGTRLTVL.

DNA of the CDR3: TGTGCCAGCAGTGAGGTTAAAACAGTCGCCGGGGAGCTGTTTTTT. Translated: CASSEVKTVAGELFF. The chain carries TRBV28 and TRBJ2-2; D gene uncertain. Deletions cut 5 bases from V and 6 bases from J, with 16 bases between. The CDR3 covers 15 residues. Germline assignment: CDR1 MDHEN and CDR2 SYDVKM. The full variable domain, with the rest looked up from reference TRBV28 and TRBJ2-2, is DVKVTQSSRYLVKRTGEKVFLECVQDMDHENMFWYRQDPGLGLRLIYFSYDVKMKEKGDIPEGYSVSREKKERFSLILESASTNQTSMYLCASSEVKTVAGELFFGEGSRLTVL.

This sequence joins TRBV5-1 and TRBJ2-3; D not certain. V was cut by 2 bases and J by 2 bases, with 15 bases left in between. The CDR3 covers 16 residues. Germline loops: CDR1 SGHRS, CDR2 YFSETQ. The CDR3: CASSFSPPPNTDTQYF. CDR3 bases: TGCGCCAGCAGCTTCTCCCCGCCGCCTAACACAGATACGCAGTATTTT.

As to this clonotype: A read error is possible here, since a much larger clone lies one base away. V usage is TRBV7-6 and J usage is TRBJ2-5; D remains ambiguous. Germline V gene sequence: CDR1 SGHVS, CDR2 FNYEAQ. The CDR3 extends over 13 amino acids. The CDR3 bases are TGTGTCAGCAGCTTGGATAGAGCAGAGACCCAGTACTTC. Protein: CVSSLDRAETQYF.

This clonotype was seen repeatedly, ten times or more. The CDR3 protein is CASSLTRGNYGYTF. In DNA, the CDR3 is TGTGCCAGCAGCTTAACCAGGGGAAATTATGGCTACACCTTC. The rearrangement uses TRBV7-2 and TRBJ1-2; D may be TRBD1 (6 bases). The CDR3 runs 14 residues. Germline V gene sequence: CDR1 SGHTA, CDR2 FQGNSA. Between the trimmed V and J ends, which lost 2 bases and 5 bases, there was a span of 12 bases. Full variable domain (remainder filled in from reference TRBV7-2 and TRBJ1-2): GAGVSQSPSNKVTEKGKDVELRCDPISGHTALYWYRQSLGQGLEFLIYFQGNSAPDKSGLPSDRFSAERTGGSVSTLTIQRTQQEDSAVYLCASSLTRGNYGYTFGSGTRLTVV.

The genes are TRBV11-2 and TRBJ2-1; TRBD1 is a possible D gene (6 bases). The CDR3 runs 12 residues. In germline, CDR1 is SGHAT, CDR2 FQNNGV. Trimming removed 3 bases from V and 10 bases from J, with 10 bases in between. The CDR3: CASSFWGTEQFF. DNA of the CDR3: TGTGCCAGCAGCTTTTGGGGGACAGAGCAGTTCTTC.

This clonotype was detected many times. J is TRBJ2-3 and V is TRBV7-9; D gene uncertain. The germline V and J ends were trimmed by 3 bases and 4 bases, with 8 bases remaining between them. The CDR3 runs to 13 residues. Germline V gene data show CDR1 as SEHNR and CDR2 as FQNEAQ (reference sequence). The CDR3 spells CASSLALADTQYF. The CDR3 DNA reads as TGTGCCAGCAGCTTGGCCCTAGCAGATACGCAGTATTTT.

In its sample, this clonotype was seen many times. The rearrangement joins TRBV6-5 to TRBJ1-5; 8 nucleotides match TRBD1. The junction had 8 bases not matched to a gene; V was cut back by 6 bases and J by 4 bases. This CDR3 has 15 amino acids. Per germline, CDR1 MNHEY and CDR2 SVGAGI. CDR3 residues: CASSRRQGRNQPQHF. CDR3 bases: TGTGCCAGCAGCCGAAGACAGGGGAGGAATCAGCCCCAGCATTTT.

V and J are TRBV18 and TRBJ1-5; D is uncertain. Trimming shortened V by 6 bases and J by 5 bases, and 8 bases separated the two germline ends. This CDR3 contains 12 residues. Looked up from germline, CDR1 is KGHSH and CDR2 is LQKENI. Written as DNA, the CDR3 is TGTGCCAGCTCTGACGCTGATCAGCCCCAGCATTTT. It translates to CASSDADQPQHF.

The table lists this clonotype with a few counts. This chain connects TRBV7-2 to TRBJ1-2; a weak D match, TRBD1 (5 bases). V was pared by 6 bases and J by 5 bases, with 22 bases between. The CDR3 length is 16 residues. Germline-derived CDR1 and CDR2 are SGHTA and FQGNSA. CDR3 protein: CASRTARATDAYGYTF. CDR3 bases: TGTGCCAGCAGGACAGCTCGCGCGACGGACGCTTATGGCTACACCTTC.

This clonotype was seen ten or more times. The chain combines TRBV24-1 with TRBJ2-7; D ambiguous. The CDR3 is 13 residues long. The germline V gene has CDR1 KGHDR and CDR2 SFDVKD. With 5 bases removed from V and 5 bases from J, the gap between germline ends came to 12 bases. CDR3 nucleotides: TGTGCCACCAGTGCCCCCATGAGCCACGAGCAGTACTTC. It specifies CATSAPMSHEQYF.